Below, 20 T cell receptor beta chains from the same sample are listed, as sequenced in a study of shared clonotypes between healthy human individuals. Generated by immunoSEQ multiplex PCR, the TCRdb table keeps only in-frame clones and is missing some. The sample carries roughly 2 million clones, nearly 97% recorded once. The specimen sequenced was naive CD4+ T cells sorted from blood. Sample subset: CD45RA+ positively selected. The origin of the receptors is a man aged 18 to 29 in good health.

The chain links TRBV6-5 to TRBJ1-2; D possibly corresponds to TRBD1 (5 bases). V shed 6 bases and J shed 4 bases, with 12 bases lying between them. Per germline, CDR1 MNHEY and CDR2 SVGAGI. This CDR3 is 13 amino acids long. CDR3 coding DNA: TGTGCCAGCAGCCCCATGGGGGGCTATGGCTACACCTTC. Translated: CASSPMGGYGYTF.

The V call is TRBV25-1, the J call TRBJ2-3; 8 positions match TRBD2. This CDR3 has 16 residues. Germline V gene sequence: CDR1 MGHDK, CDR2 SYGVNS. V dropped 0 bases and J dropped 7; count of bases not matched to a gene: 9. For the CDR3, the DNA is TGTGCCAGCAGTGAATACTCGGGAGGGGTGATGAATACGCAGTATTTT. Translated, it gives CASSEYSGGVMNTQYF.

The chain joins TRBV10-3 to TRBJ2-1; D is unresolved. Germline lookup yields CDR1 ENHRY and CDR2 SYGVKD. V was cut by 0 bases and J by 12 bases, with 15 bases left in between. The CDR3 is 14 residues long. Here the CDR3 reads CAISESRAQLWQFF. The CDR3 DNA is TGTGCCATCAGTGAGTCCCGGGCTCAGCTGTGGCAGTTCTTC.

The sample holds one count of this clone. The V and J genes are TRBV28 and TRBJ2-2, with D possibly called TRBD1 or TRBD2 (5 bases each). The V end was cut by 5 bases, the J end by 6 bases, with 16 bases between. Looked up from germline, CDR1 is MDHEN and CDR2 is SYDVKM. The CDR3 covers 15 residues. CDR3 sequence reads: CASSHRTRDPGELFF. The CDR3 DNA is TGTGCCAGCAGTCATAGGACCCGGGACCCCGGGGAGCTGTTTTTT.

The chain joins TRBV2 to TRBJ2-2, with TRBD1 matching 10 bases. The germline V gene has CDR1 SNHLY and CDR2 FYNNEI. V lost 5 bases to trimming and J lost 1 base; unmatched junction nucleotides: 4. This CDR3 has 16 amino acids. In DNA form, the CDR3 reads TGTGCCAGCAGTAGACAGGGGGCGCGGAACACCGGGGAGCTGTTTTTT. This gives the protein CASSRQGARNTGELFF.

Turning to this clone: Other nucleotide sequences from this sample produce the same CDR3. The rearrangement joins TRBV28 to TRBJ2-1, with 14 bases fitting TRBD2. Per the germline V gene, CDR1 is MDHEN and CDR2 is SYDVKM. This CDR3 region has 15 residues. The V gene end was trimmed by 3 bases and the J gene end by 5 bases; junction bases not matched to a gene: 0. The CDR3 bases are TGTGCCAGCAGTTTGGGACTAGCGGGAGACAATGAGCAGTTCTTC. Its translation is CASSLGLAGDNEQFF.

This chain joins TRBV9 and TRBJ1-1, with 9 bases matching TRBD1. V lost 4 bases to trimming and J lost 4 bases; unmatched junction nucleotides: 2. This CDR3 contains 13 residues. Germline V CDR1 and CDR2: SGDLS, YYNGEE. This chain's CDR3 is CASSTGGGTEAFF. In nucleotides, the CDR3 is TGTGCCAGCAGCACAGGGGGCGGCACTGAAGCTTTCTTT.

The V and J genes are TRBV10-1 and TRBJ2-5; the D call may be TRBD1 or TRBD2 (5 bases each). V was trimmed by 4 bases and J by 3 bases, leaving 15 bases between them. Germline assignment: CDR1 WNHNN and CDR2 SYGVQD (reference sequence). This CDR3 has 15 residues. CDR3: CASSGGENSEETQYF. CDR3 DNA: TGCGCCAGCAGTGGAGGGGAAAATAGCGAAGAGACCCAGTACTTC.

This clone has only one observation. The J gene is TRBJ2-7, the V gene TRBV19; possible D gene TRBD1, 6 bases. Germline V gives CDR1 LNHDA, CDR2 SQIVND (reference sequence). There are 14 residues in the CDR3. The V and J ends lost 5 bases and 4 bases respectively, with 15 bases between them. The CDR3 DNA sequence: TGTGCCAGTAGTTCAGAAACAGGGAGATACGAGCAGTACTTC. Its translation is CASSSETGRYEQYF.

The chain recombines TRBV9 with TRBJ2-7; no reliable D call. CDR1 and CDR2 from the germline V gene are SGDLS and YYNGEE. The V and J ends lost 0 bases and 3 bases respectively, with 7 bases between them. This CDR3 has 13 residues. In nucleotides, the CDR3 is TGTGCCAGCAGCGTAGTGGTGTTCTACGAGCAGTACTTC. It is translated as CASSVVVFYEQYF. Full variable domain (outside the CDR3, taken from reference TRBV9 and TRBJ2-7): DSGVTQTPKHLITATGQRVTLRCSPRSGDLSVYWYQQSLDQGLQFLIQYYNGEERAKGNILERFSAQQFPDLHSELNLSSLELGDSALYFCASSVVVFYEQYFGPGTRLTVT.

The V gene is TRBV5-6, the J gene TRBJ2-2; tentative D call: TRBD1 (5 bases). The CDR3 runs to 13 residues. V lost 2 bases and J lost 4, with 6 bases in between. Germline V gives CDR1 SGHDT, CDR2 YYEEEE. CDR3 sequence reads: CASSFTGTGELFF. CDR3 DNA: TGTGCCAGCAGCTTCACAGGCACCGGGGAGCTGTTTTTT.

The chain has TRBV4-1 and TRBJ1-5; no definite D call. V shed 0 bases and J shed 4 bases, with 4 bases lying between them. The CDR3 consists of 13 residues. From germline, CDR1 is MGHRA and CDR2 YSYEKL. Here the CDR3 reads CASSQDENQPQHF. The CDR3 nucleotides read TGCGCCAGCAGCCAAGACGAGAATCAGCCCCAGCATTTT.

The rearrangement links TRBV7-2 to TRBJ2-5; D may be TRBD1 (6 bases). From germline, CDR1 is SGHTA and CDR2 FQGNSA. The ends were cut back, 2 bases at V and 5 bases at J, with 12 bases in the middle. This CDR3 is built from 14 residues. In DNA form, the CDR3 reads TGTGCCAGCAGCTTATTCCAGGGGTGGGAGACCCAGTACTTC. As protein: CASSLFQGWETQYF.

On this clone: The same CDR3 is also encoded by other DNA sequences in this sample. The rearrangement joins TRBV15 to TRBJ2-7; no clear D gene. The germline V and J ends were trimmed by 0 bases and 3 bases, with 3 bases remaining between them. The CDR3 is 12 residues long. The germline V gene encodes CDR1 LNHNV and CDR2 YYDKDF (reference sequence). CDR3 sequence reads: CATSREGYEQYF. The CDR3 DNA reads as TGTGCCACCAGCAGAGAGGGCTACGAGCAGTACTTC. Drawing the rest from reference TRBV15 and TRBJ2-7, the complete variable domain is DAMVIQNPRYQVTQFGKPVTLSCSQTLNHNVMYWYQQKSSQAPKLLFHYYDKDFNNEADTPDNFQSRRPNTSFCFLDIRSPGLGDTAMYLCATSREGYEQYFGPGTRLTVT.

This clone was seen only once. The chain uses TRBV20-1 and TRBJ2-1; no definite D call. CDR1 DFQATT and CDR2 SNEGSKA come from the germline V gene (reference sequence). Trimming took off 7 bases at V and 6 bases at J, with 10 bases between the two ends. CDR3 length: 11 amino acids. The CDR3 DNA is TGCAGTGGAAAATCGCCCAATGAGCAGTTCTTC. It translates to CSGKSPNEQFF.

For this clone: Other DNA sequences in this sample translate to the same CDR3. The V gene is TRBV18, the J gene TRBJ2-5; D is uncertain. From germline, CDR1 is KGHSH and CDR2 LQKENI. The CDR3 is 13 residues long. The ends were cut back, 2 bases at V and 5 bases at J, with 9 bases in the middle. The CDR3 sequence: CASSPGRRETQYF. CDR3 DNA sequence: TGTGCCAGCTCACCAGGCCGTCGGGAGACCCAGTACTTC.

This sequence joins TRBV6-4 and TRBJ2-3; D is unresolved. CDR3 size: 14 residues. V gave up 6 bases and J gave up 1 base, with 11 bases separating them. The V gene's germline CDR1 is MRHNA and CDR2 SNTAGT. The CDR3 protein is CASRVEMGTDTQYF. CDR3 nucleotides: TGTGCCAGCAGGGTAGAGATGGGCACAGATACGCAGTATTTT.

V and J are TRBV6-6 and TRBJ2-1; a possible D gene is TRBD1 (5 bases). The germline V gene has CDR1 MNHNY and CDR2 SVGAGI (reference sequence). The CDR3 contains 16 residues. V was pared by 6 bases and J by 8 bases, with 23 bases between. CDR3 bases: TGTGCCAGCAGATCGCCCCTGGGCAGGGCGTCCGATGAGCAGTTCTTC. It yields the protein CASRSPLGRASDEQFF.

The V gene is TRBV25-1, the J gene TRBJ1-1, with no clear D. The CDR3 has 13 residues. V dropped 0 bases and J dropped 4 bases, with 6 bases sitting between them. The germline V gene encodes CDR1 MGHDK and CDR2 SYGVNS. The CDR3 loop reads CASSEYKFTEAFF. The CDR3 DNA sequence: TGTGCCAGCAGTGAATATAAGTTCACTGAAGCTTTCTTT.

This rearrangement joins TRBV6-4 to TRBJ1-1; maybe TRBD1 (5 bases). The length of the CDR3 is 14 residues. The ends were cut back, 6 bases at V and 1 base at J, with 12 bases in the middle. Looked up from germline, CDR1 is MRHNA and CDR2 is SNTAGT. The chain's CDR3 is CASRSGTGNTEAFF. In DNA form, the CDR3 reads TGTGCCAGCAGGAGCGGGACGGGGAACACTGAAGCTTTCTTT.